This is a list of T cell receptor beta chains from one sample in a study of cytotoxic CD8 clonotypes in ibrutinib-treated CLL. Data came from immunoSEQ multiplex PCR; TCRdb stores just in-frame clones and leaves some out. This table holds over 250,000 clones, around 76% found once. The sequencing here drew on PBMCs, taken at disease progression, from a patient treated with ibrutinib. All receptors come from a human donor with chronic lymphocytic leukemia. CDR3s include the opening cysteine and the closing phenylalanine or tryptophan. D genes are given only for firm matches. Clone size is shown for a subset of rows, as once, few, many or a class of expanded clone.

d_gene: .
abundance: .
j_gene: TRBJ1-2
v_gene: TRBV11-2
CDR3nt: TGTGCCAGCAGCCAGACCCCGCCGGGGCCCTATGGCTACACCTTC
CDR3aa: CASSQTPPGPYGYTF

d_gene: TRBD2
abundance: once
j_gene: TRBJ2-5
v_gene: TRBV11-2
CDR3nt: TGTGCCAGCAGCTTAGGGGGGGGTACGACCCAGTACTTC
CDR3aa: CASSLGGGTTQYF

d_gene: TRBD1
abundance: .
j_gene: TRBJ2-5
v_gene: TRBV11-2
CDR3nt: TGTGCCAGCAGCTCCCCGGGGGACAGGGGTTGGCAAGAGACCCAGTACTTC
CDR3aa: CASSSPGDRGWQETQYF

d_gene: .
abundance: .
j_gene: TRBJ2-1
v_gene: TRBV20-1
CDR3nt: TGCAGTGCAAGGTCGTACAATGAGCAGTTCTTC
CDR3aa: CSARSYNEQFF

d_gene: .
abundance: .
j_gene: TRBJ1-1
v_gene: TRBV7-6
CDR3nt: TGTGCCAGCAGCTTAGGTACCTGGGACACTGAAGCTTTCTTT
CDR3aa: CASSLGTWDTEAFF

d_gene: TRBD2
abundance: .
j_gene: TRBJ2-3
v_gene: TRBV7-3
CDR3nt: TGTGCCAGCAGCTCTAGCGGGAGTTCGGATACGCAGTATTTT
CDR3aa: CASSSSGSSDTQYF

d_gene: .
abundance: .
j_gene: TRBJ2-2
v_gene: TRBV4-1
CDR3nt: TGCGCCAGCAGCCTCGTGGTTGGCAGAAGCAACGGGGAGCTGTTTTTT
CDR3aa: CASSLVVGRSNGELFF

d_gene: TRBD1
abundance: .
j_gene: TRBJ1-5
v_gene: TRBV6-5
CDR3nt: TGTGCCAGCAGAAGACAGGGGGCCGGTCCCCAGCATTTT
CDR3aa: CASRRQGAGPQHF

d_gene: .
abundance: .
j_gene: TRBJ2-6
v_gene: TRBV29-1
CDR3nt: TGCAGCGTTTGGGGCTCTGGGGCCAACGTCCTGACTTTC
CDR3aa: CSVWGSGANVLTF

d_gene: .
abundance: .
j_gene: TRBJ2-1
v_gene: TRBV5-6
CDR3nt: TGTGCCAGCAGCCGCGTTGGTCCCTACAATGAGCAGTTCTTC
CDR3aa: CASSRVGPYNEQFF

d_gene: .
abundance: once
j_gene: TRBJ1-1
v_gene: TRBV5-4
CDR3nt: TGTGCCAGCAGCTTGGCCGTGGGGGCGCGTTACACTGAAGCTTTCTTT
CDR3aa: CASSLAVGARYTEAFF

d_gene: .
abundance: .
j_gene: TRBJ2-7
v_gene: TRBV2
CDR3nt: TGTGCCAGCAGTGAATTGGAGGACAGACCCTACGAGCAGTACTTC
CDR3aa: CASSELEDRPYEQYF

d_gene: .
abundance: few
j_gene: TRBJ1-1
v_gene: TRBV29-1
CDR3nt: TGCAGCGTTGTAGAGCAGCTGAACACTGAAGCTTTCTTT
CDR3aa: CSVVEQLNTEAFF

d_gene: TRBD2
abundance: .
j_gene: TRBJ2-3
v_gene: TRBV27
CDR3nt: TGTGCCAGCAGTTTAGGAGCGGGAGGAGATACGCAGTATTTT
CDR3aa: CASSLGAGGDTQYF

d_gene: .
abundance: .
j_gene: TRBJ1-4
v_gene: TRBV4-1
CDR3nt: TGCGCCAGCAGCTACGTCCAGGGACTTAATGAAAAACTGTTTTTT
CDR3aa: CASSYVQGLNEKLFF

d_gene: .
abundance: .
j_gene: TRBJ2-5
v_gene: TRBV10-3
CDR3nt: TGTGCCATCAGTGTGCGGCGGGGCTCCCAAGAGACCCAGTACTTC
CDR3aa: CAISVRRGSQETQYF

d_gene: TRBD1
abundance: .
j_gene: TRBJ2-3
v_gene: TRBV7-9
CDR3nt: TGTGCCAGCAGCGAAGGCGGGACAGGGGGCGGCACAGATACGCAGTATTTT
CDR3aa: CASSEGGTGGGTDTQYF

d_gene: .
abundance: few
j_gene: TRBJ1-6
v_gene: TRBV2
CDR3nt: TGTGCCAGTAAAGGGGAGAGTAATTCACCCCTCCACTTT
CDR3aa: CASKGESNSPLHF

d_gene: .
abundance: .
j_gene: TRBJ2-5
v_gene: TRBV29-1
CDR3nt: TGCAGCGTTGAATTCGGGGCCCAAGAGACCCAGTACTTC
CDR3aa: CSVEFGAQETQYF

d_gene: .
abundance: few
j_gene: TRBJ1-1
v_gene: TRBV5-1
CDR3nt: TGCGCCAGCAAGGGCCAGAGGACGAACACTGAAGCTTTCTTT
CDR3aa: CASKGQRTNTEAFF

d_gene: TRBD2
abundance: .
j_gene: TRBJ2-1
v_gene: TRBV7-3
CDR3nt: TGTGCCAGCAGCTTAGTGGGCGGGAGGCAGTTCTTC
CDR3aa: CASSLVGGRQFF

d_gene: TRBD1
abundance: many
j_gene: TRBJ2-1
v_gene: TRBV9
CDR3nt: TGTGCCAGCAGCGTAGATGCAGGGGGCAATGAGCAGTTCTTC
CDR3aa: CASSVDAGGNEQFF

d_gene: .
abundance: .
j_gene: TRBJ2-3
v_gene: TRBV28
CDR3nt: TGTGCCAGCAGTTTGGACAGAAGCACAGATACGCAGTATTTT
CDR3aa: CASSLDRSTDTQYF

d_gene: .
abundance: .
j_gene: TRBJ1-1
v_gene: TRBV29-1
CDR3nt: TGCAGCGTTGAAGGGTTACAGGGTTTCACTGAAGCTTTCTTT
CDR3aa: CSVEGLQGFTEAFF

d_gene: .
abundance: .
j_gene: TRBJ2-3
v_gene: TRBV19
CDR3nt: TGTGCCAGTAGTATAATTCTGGCAGATACGCAGTATTTT
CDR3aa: CASSIILADTQYF

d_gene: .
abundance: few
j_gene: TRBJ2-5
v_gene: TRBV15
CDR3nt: TGTGCCACCAGCAGGCTCCTTGGCGAGACCCAGTACTTC
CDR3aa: CATSRLLGETQYF

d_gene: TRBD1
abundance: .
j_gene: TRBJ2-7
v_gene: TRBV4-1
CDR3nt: TGCGCCAGCAGCCAAGTGGTTGGACAGGGCTACGAGCAGTACTTC
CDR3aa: CASSQVVGQGYEQYF

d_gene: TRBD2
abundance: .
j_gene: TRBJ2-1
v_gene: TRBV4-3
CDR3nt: TGCGCCAGCAGACCACAGACTAGCGGGAGTAACAATGAGCAGTTCTTC
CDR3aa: CASRPQTSGSNNEQFF

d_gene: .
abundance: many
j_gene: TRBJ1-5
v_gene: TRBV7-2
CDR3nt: TGTGCCAGCAGCACAAGCGGTTATTCTAGCAATCAGCCCCAGCATTTT
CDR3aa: CASSTSGYSSNQPQHF